Presented here are 31 T cell receptor beta chains from one specimen sequenced in a study of blood T cells in healthy people across ages. A second PCR of 7 to 11 cycles used a sample-barcoded 5' primer and a J-beta primer mix. In TCRdb, the 5' RACE reads were re-called with MiXCR into one record per CDR3 protein. Of more than 650,000 distinct CDR3 sequences listed, roughly 24% were seen once; the top ten hold under 3%. The data were also submitted as part of a second study, on T cells of mothers and their children.

The sequenced sample consisted of blood. Source of these receptors: a boy younger than 18 in good health.

J is TRBJ2-5 and V is TRBV7-9; D is possibly TRBD2 (5 bases). TRBJ2-1 explains the end of the DNA better; the J call may be wrong. The CDR3 is 14 amino acids. Germline V gene lookup returns CDR1 SEHNR and CDR2 FQNEAQ (reference sequence). CDR3 bases: TGTGCCAGCAGCACCGGGGTTCGGCAGAATGAGCAGTTCTTC. Translating gives CASSTGVRQNEQFF.

The V gene is TRBV28, the J gene TRBJ1-2; no firm D call. This CDR3 region has 14 residues. CDR1 and CDR2 from the germline V gene are MDHEN and SYDVKM. The ends were cut back, 3 bases at V and 0 bases at J, with 8 bases in the middle. In DNA, the CDR3 is TGTGCCAGCAGTTTGGTGACGGCTAACTATGGCTACACCTTC. Protein: CASSLVTANYGYTF.

The sample holds a few counts of this clonotype. This chain uses TRBV12-3 or TRBV12-4 with TRBJ2-2; D remains ambiguous. Between the trimmed V and J ends, which lost 5 bases and 6 bases, there was a span of 7 bases. This CDR3 contains 12 residues. The chain's CDR3 is CASSPTPGELFF. CDR3 DNA sequence: TGTGCCAGCAGTCCCACGCCCGGGGAGCTGTTTTTT.

This clonotype was counted only a few times. J is TRBJ2-5 and V is TRBV12-5; D uncertain. Per the germline V gene, CDR1 is LGHNT and CDR2 is FRNRAP. The CDR3 covers 15 residues. Trimming left V 5 bases short and J 5 bases short, with 18 bases between. CDR3 DNA sequence: TGTGCTAGTGGTCCTGGTACGTTAGGTCAGGAGACCCAGTACTTC. This sequence encodes CASGPGTLGQETQYF. Based on the CDR3 plus reference TRBV12-5 and TRBJ2-5, the full variable domain is DARVTQTPRHKVTEMGQEVTMRCQPILGHNTVFWYRQTMMQGLELLAYFRNRAPLDDSGMPKDRFSAEMPDATLATLKIQPSEPRDSAVYFCASGPGTLGQETQYFGPGTRLLVL.

The V gene is TRBV7-2, the J gene TRBJ2-5, with 7 nucleotides matching TRBD2. V shed 7 bases, J shed 5 bases, and the junction held 10 bases outside the gene matches. There are 14 residues in the CDR3. Germline loops: CDR1 SGHTA, CDR2 FQGNSA. This CDR3 is CASTPPGGSETQYF. The CDR3 bases are TGTGCCAGCACCCCACCCGGGGGGTCCGAGACCCAGTACTTC.

The CDR3 DNA follows: TGTGCCAGCAGTTACCCAGGGGGGCCTGGTAATGAGCAGTTCTTC. This codes for CASSYPGGPGNEQFF. The chain couples TRBV6-5 to TRBJ2-5, with D possibly being TRBD1 (7 bases). The end of the DNA fits TRBJ2-1 better, so the J call may be wrong. The V gene's germline CDR1 is MNHEY and CDR2 SVGAGI. The CDR3 runs to 15 residues.

This clonotype was seen only once. The genes are TRBV10-3 and TRBJ2-2; the D is unclear. The CDR3 length is 13 residues. The V end lost 2 bases, the J end lost 8 bases, and 9 bases lay between the germline ends. Germline V CDR1 and CDR2: ENHRY, SYGVKD. The CDR3 reads CAISEARQGELFF. CDR3 DNA: TGTGCCATCAGTGAGGCCCGACAAGGGGAGCTGTTTTTT.

This clonotype was seen only a few times. Since a much larger clone is just one base distant, this may be a read error. The gene calls are TRBV7-7 and TRBJ2-5, with 11 bases aligning to TRBD1. CDR3 length: 13 amino acids. The trim removed 8 bases at V and 9 bases at J, leaving 8 bases unmatched. The V gene's germline CDR1 is SSHAT and CDR2 FNYEAQ (reference sequence). The DNA for the CDR3 is TGTGCCAGCGGCTCCGGGACAGGGGGGGCCCAGTACTTC. The encoded protein is CASGSGTGGAQYF. Full variable domain (rest looked up from reference TRBV7-7 and TRBJ2-5): GAGVSQSPRYKVTKRGQDVTLRCDPISSHATLYWYQQALGQGPEFLTYFNYEAQPDKSGLPSDRFSAERPEGSISTLTIQRTEQRDSAMYRCASGSGTGGAQYFGPGTRLLVL.

The chain employs TRBV7-9 and TRBJ2-3; 7 bases align to TRBD1. Germline lookup yields CDR1 SEHNR and CDR2 FQNEAQ (reference sequence). Trimming took 6 bases from V and 4 from J; bases not matched to a gene: 4. The CDR3 is 13 residues long. The CDR3 sequence: CASRSTGSDTQYF. Written as DNA, the CDR3 is TGTGCCAGCAGGTCGACAGGGTCAGATACGCAGTATTTT.

The table lists this clonotype with a few counts. The chain recombines TRBV29-1 with TRBJ2-3, with 8 bases that match TRBD2. With V trimmed by 7 bases and J by 6 bases, 12 bases remained unmatched. This CDR3 spans 14 amino acids. Germline V CDR1 and CDR2: SQVTM, ANQGSEA. The CDR3, as DNA: TGCAGCGCCTCCCCGGGAGGGTCCTACGATACGCAGTATTTT. Translation gives CSASPGGSYDTQYF.

The J gene is TRBJ1-5, the V gene TRBV3-1, with 7 bases lining up with TRBD1. The last part of the DNA fits TRBJ2-3 better; the J call may be wrong. Germline V gene data show CDR1 as LGHDT and CDR2 as YNNKEL (reference sequence). The CDR3 has 16 residues. CDR3 bases: TGTGCCAGCGGCCCTGTGTGGGACAGCCTAAATCAGCCCCAGTATTTT. Amino acids: CASGPVWDSLNQPQYF.

This clonotype has a handful of counts. The chain joins TRBV4-1 to TRBJ2-1; D might be TRBD1 (6 bases). The DNA matches TRBJ2-5 better at its end, which makes the J call doubtful. The CDR3 length is 14 residues. Germline-derived CDR1 and CDR2 are MGHRA and YSYEKL. The CDR3 loop reads CASSHPTGLETQYF. In DNA form, the CDR3 reads TGCGCCAGCAGCCACCCCACAGGGCTAGAGACCCAGTACTTC.

The CDR3 here is CASSAPGTDPGNTIYF. For the CDR3, the DNA is TGTGCCAGCAGCGCCCCCGGGACAGATCCTGGAAACACCATATATTTT. The genes are TRBV9 and TRBJ1-3; 7 positions agree with TRBD1. Germline V gene lookup returns CDR1 SGDLS and CDR2 YYNGEE. The trim removed 3 bases at V and 2 bases at J, leaving 8 bases unmatched. This CDR3 region has 16 residues. The variable domain in full, completed from reference TRBV9 and TRBJ1-3, reads DSGVTQTPKHLITATGQRVTLRCSPRSGDLSVYWYQQSLDQGLQFLIQYYNGEERAKGNILERFSAQQFPDLHSELNLSSLELGDSALYFCASSAPGTDPGNTIYFGEGSWLTVV.

This chain uses TRBV5-1 with TRBJ2-1; 10 nucleotides match TRBD2. After removal of 5 bases from V and 9 bases from J, the junction contained 8 bases not matched to a gene. The CDR3 loop spans 14 amino acids. CDR1 is SGHRS, CDR2 YFSETQ, per germline. The CDR3 nucleotides are TGCGCCAGCAGAGAGCGGGGGGGTACCGGTGAGCAGTTCTTC. It translates to CASRERGGTGEQFF.

The rearrangement links TRBV4-1 to TRBJ1-3; D not resolved. This CDR3 is built from 16 residues. CDR1 and CDR2 from the germline V gene are MGHRA and YSYEKL. Trimming took off 2 bases at V and 0 bases at J, with 11 bases between the two ends. The CDR3 coding sequence is TGCGCCAGCAGCCAACCCGCGAAGGACTCTGGAAACACCATATATTTT. Protein sequence: CASSQPAKDSGNTIYF.

This clonotype has just a few counts. The genes are TRBV2 and TRBJ1-2, with 7 nucleotides matching TRBD1. Per germline, CDR1 SNHLY and CDR2 FYNNEI. The CDR3 length is 14 residues. The J segment lost 8 bases and the V segment lost 5 bases, leaving 11 bases of the junction unmatched. The CDR3 DNA is TGTGCCAGCAGTCCCAGACAGGGCCCTAAAGGCTACACCTTC. This codes for CASSPRQGPKGYTF.

This clonotype was observed a handful of times. The gene calls are TRBV30 and TRBJ2-1, with TRBD2 matching 9 bases. Germline loops: CDR1 GTSNPN, CDR2 SVGIG (reference sequence). Unmatched junction bases numbered 6, after V lost 4 bases and J lost 5 bases. This CDR3 contains 14 residues. CDR3 coding DNA: TGTGCCTGGACTTCAACTAGCGGGCACAATGAGCAGTTCTTC. As protein: CAWTSTSGHNEQFF.

Only a few counts were recorded for this clonotype. Sequence at one end of the junction differs from germline and may be a read error. The chain has TRBV24-1 and TRBJ2-5; D unresolved. Matching the DNA end better, TRBJ2-1 makes the J call doubtful. CDR3 size: 12 residues. The V gene's germline CDR1 is KGHDR and CDR2 SFDVKD. CDR3 coding DNA: TGTGCCGCCAGTGACGGGTACAATGAGCAGTTCTTC. The encoded protein is CAASDGYNEQFF.

As regards this clonotype: At one end, the junction sequence differs from germline, possibly due to a read error. The CDR3 sequence is CSVSRSSSQPQHF. CDR3 bases: TGCAGCGTTAGCCGCAGTAGCAGTCAGCCCCAGCATTTT. The V call is TRBV29-1, the J call TRBJ1-5; D uncertain. This CDR3 spans 13 amino acids. CDR1 is SQVTM and CDR2 is ANQGSEA in the germline V gene.

The chain couples TRBV18 to TRBJ2-2, with D possibly matching TRBD2 (5 bases). Trimming pared 1 base from V and 1 base from J, leaving 13 bases between. CDR3 length: 17 residues. Germline-derived CDR1 and CDR2 are KGHSH and LQKENI. CDR3 in DNA: TGTGCCAGCTCACCACGGATCGGGGAGAGGAACACCGGGGAGCTGTTTTTT. Translation: CASSPRIGERNTGELFF.

The rearrangement uses TRBV7-9 and TRBJ1-4; D perhaps matches TRBD1 (5 bases). V was cut by 4 bases and J by 7 bases, with 10 bases left in between. The CDR3 runs to 13 residues. The V gene's germline CDR1 is SEHNR and CDR2 FQNEAQ (reference sequence). CDR3 bases: TGTGCCAGCAGCTGGACAATGGGTGAAAAACTGTTTTTT. Translating it yields CASSWTMGEKLFF.

V usage is TRBV12-3 or TRBV12-4 and J usage is TRBJ1-2, with D hard to call. Trimming cost V 3 bases and J 8 bases, with 10 bases left between them. The CDR3 runs to 12 residues. Here the CDR3 reads CASSFTIRGYTF. The DNA for the CDR3 is TGTGCCAGCAGTTTTACTATCAGGGGCTACACCTTC.

This rearrangement joins TRBV15 to TRBJ2-7; 8 bases agree with TRBD1. The CDR3 covers 14 residues. The germline gives CDR1 LNHNV, CDR2 YYDKDF (reference sequence). Losses at the gene ends were 5 bases for V and 3 bases for J; bases not matched to a gene: 6. For the CDR3, the DNA is TGTGCCACCAGCTCTCTCAGGGGGCTCTACGAGCAGTACTTC. The encoded protein is CATSSLRGLYEQYF. The complete variable domain, with remaining parts taken from reference TRBV15 and TRBJ2-7, reads DAMVIQNPRYQVTQFGKPVTLSCSQTLNHNVMYWYQQKSSQAPKLLFHYYDKDFNNEADTPDNFQSRRPNTSFCFLDIRSPGLGDTAMYLCATSSLRGLYEQYFGPGTRLTVT.

The V call is TRBV5-4, the J call TRBJ2-6; weak D call: TRBD1 (6 bases). With 4 bases removed from V and 1 base from J, the gap between germline ends came to 9 bases. Germline V gives CDR1 SGHNT, CDR2 YYREEE (reference sequence). The CDR3 sequence is 15 residues long. The CDR3: CASSHQGSGANVLTF. CDR3 coding DNA: TGTGCCAGCAGCCACCAGGGGTCTGGGGCCAACGTCCTGACTTTC. Drawing the rest from reference TRBV5-4 and TRBJ2-6, the complete variable domain is ETGVTQSPTHLIKTRGQQVTLRCSSQSGHNTVSWYQQALGQGPQFIFQYYREEENGRGNFPPRFSGLQFPNYSSELNVNALELDDSALYLCASSHQGSGANVLTFGAGSRLTVL.

This chain connects TRBV14 to TRBJ2-2; TRBD1 matches at 7 bases. The CDR3 sequence is 17 residues long. V lost 0 bases and J lost 2; bases outside the gene matches: 6. In germline, CDR1 is SGHDN, CDR2 FVKESK. DNA for the CDR3: TGTGCCAGCAGCCAAGATAGTGGACAGGACAACACCGGGGAGCTGTTTTTT. Its protein is CASSQDSGQDNTGELFF.

The chain has TRBV11-2 and TRBJ2-7; a possible D gene is TRBD2 (6 bases). The CDR3 consists of 15 residues. V shed 2 bases and J shed 4 bases, with 15 bases lying between them. The germline gives CDR1 SGHAT, CDR2 FQNNGV. The CDR3 DNA follows: TGTGCCAGCAGCTTATTGACTAGTTCACGATACGAGCAGTACTTC. Protein product: CASSLLTSSRYEQYF.

A few counts support this clonotype. The chain recombines TRBV12-3 or TRBV12-4 with TRBJ2-3; unclear D gene. V was clipped by 5 bases and J by 0 bases, with 12 bases between them. The CDR3 sequence is 15 residues long. DNA for the CDR3: TGTGCCAGCAGTCTCCTCACCCTAAGCACAGATACGCAGTATTTT. Translating gives CASSLLTLSTDTQYF.

This clonotype showed up just a few times. V and J are TRBV5-1 and TRBJ2-5; weak D call: TRBD2 (6 bases). CDR3 size: 15 residues. Trimming removed 3 bases from V and 4 bases from J, with 16 bases in between. Per germline, CDR1 SGHRS and CDR2 YFSETQ. The CDR3 sequence is CASSSFASAGETQYF. CDR3 bases: TGCGCCAGCAGCTCATTTGCTAGCGCGGGAGAGACCCAGTACTTC.

The chain couples TRBV18 to TRBJ2-1; TRBD2 agrees at 15 bases. The J call may be wrong; the DNA end is better matched by TRBJ2-5. Per germline, CDR1 KGHSH and CDR2 LQKENI. The CDR3 contains 17 residues. The CDR3 bases are TGTGCCAGCTCATCCGGGACTAGCGGGGGGCAGATCAAGACCCAGTACTTC. Protein sequence: CASSSGTSGGQIKTQYF.

This chain links TRBV24-1 with TRBJ2-7; the match to TRBD1 covers 8 bases. The CDR3 sequence is 16 residues long. The V gene's germline CDR1 is KGHDR and CDR2 SFDVKD. Losses at the gene ends were 4 bases for V and 5 bases for J; bases not matched to a gene: 12. This CDR3 is CATSEQIGQGQDEQYF. The CDR3 DNA reads as TGTGCCACCAGTGAACAAATCGGACAGGGACAGGACGAGCAGTACTTC.

The chain recombines TRBV5-1 with TRBJ2-3; 8 nucleotides match TRBD2. The CDR3 contains 16 residues. CDR1 and CDR2 (germline): SGHRS, YFSETQ. V gave up 4 bases and J gave up 5 bases; unmatched junction bases: 12. The DNA for the CDR3 is TGCGCCAGCAGCAAATACGGGGGGGCCGGTGAAGATACGCAGTATTTT. Residues: CASSKYGGAGEDTQYF.